This T cell receptor beta chain comes out of a study of blood T cell repertoires in COVID-19. At the level of the study: Acute-phase and convalescent COVID-19 samples originated in the United States, Italy and Spain. T cells, B-cell-depleted T cells, or PBMCs supplied cDNA or gDNA.

Authors' methods: Amplification with reference gene primers provided the estimates of nucleated cell counts. Generated by immunoSEQ multiplex PCR, the TCRdb table keeps only in-frame clones and is missing some. That table gives V, J and clone size, and the DNA gave D and trimming. The sample comprises 250,000 to 350,000 clones, about 90% of which are singletons, and under 7.5% rests with the top ten. V dropped 4 bases and J dropped 0 bases, with 16 bases sitting between them. The CDR3 totals 17 residues. Per germline, CDR1 SGHDN and CDR2 FVKESK. The chain carries TRBV14 and TRBJ2-1, with TRBD2 as a possible D gene (5 bases). The clonotype was recovered from a man between 18 and 35 years old who had recovered from COVID-19. Sequencing used peripheral blood. The CDR3: CASSPWRRRSSYNEQFF. The CDR3, as DNA: TGTGCCAGCAGCCCTTGGAGGCGTCGGAGCTCCTACAATGAGCAGTTCTTC.